The 18 T cell receptor beta chains below all came from one sample that was sequenced in a study of CD8+ T cells in alopecia areata. RNA was extracted and reverse transcribed into cDNA as the sequencing template. Method: immunoSEQ multiplex PCR; TCRdb's copy keeps in-frame clones and lacks some. The table shows under 200,000 clones, with about 71% occurring only once. Described treatment: oral pan-JAK inhibitor, 5-10 mg twice daily. Sequencing was performed on CD4+ T cells sorted from blood, taken at week 4, from a patient treated with tofacitinib. These receptors were taken from a human donor with alopecia areata.

This clone was counted only a few times. The chain is built from TRBV29-1 and TRBJ1-3, with TRBD1 identical over 9 bases. CDR3 length: 11 amino acids. The V and J ends lost 4 bases and 8 bases, in that order; junction bases with no gene match: 0. CDR1 is SQVTM and CDR2 is ANQGSEA in the germline V gene. The CDR3 DNA sequence: TGCAGCGTTGGACAGGGGGACACCATATATTTT. This gives the protein CSVGQGDTIYF. Filled out from reference TRBV29-1 and TRBJ1-3, the complete variable domain reads SAVISQKPSRDICQRGTSLTIQCQVDSQVTMMFWYRQQPGQSLTLIATANQGSEATYESGFVIDKFPISRPNLTFSTLTVSNMSPEDSSIYLCSVGQGDTIYFGEGSWLTVV.

V and J are TRBV7-9 and TRBJ2-1; D unresolved. CDR1 is SEHNR, CDR2 FQNEAQ, per germline (reference sequence). The CDR3 runs 13 residues. The V and J ends lost 2 bases and 6 bases respectively, with 8 bases between them. The CDR3 DNA reads TGTGCCAGCAGCTTATGGTCCACCAATGAGCAGTTCTTC. Translated: CASSLWSTNEQFF.

V gene TRBV5-1 combines with J gene TRBJ2-3; no clear D gene. The CDR3 runs to 16 residues. Trimming shortened V by 3 bases and J by 3 bases, and 17 bases separated the two germline ends. Germline assignment: CDR1 SGHRS and CDR2 YFSETQ. Here the CDR3 DNA reads TGCGCCAGCAGCTCTGGTGTCGGTTCGAGGACAGATACGCAGTATTTT. This sequence encodes CASSSGVGSRTDTQYF.

The table lists this clone with a count of one. The chain combines TRBV5-1 with TRBJ2-7; a weak D match, TRBD2 (5 bases). The CDR3 is 13 residues long. Trimming took off 0 bases at V and 7 bases at J, with 11 bases between the two ends. Germline CDR1 is SGHRS and CDR2 is YFSETQ. CDR3 bases: TGCGCCAGCAGCTTGGGGAGTAGCGCAGAGCAGTACTTC. It specifies CASSLGSSAEQYF.

This clone was detected only a few times. The CDR3 loop is CATRGGTVSYGYTF. The CDR3 DNA reads as TGTGCCACCAGAGGGGGGACCGTTTCCTATGGCTACACCTTC. The V call is TRBV15, the J call TRBJ1-2, with D perhaps matching TRBD1 (6 bases). The CDR3 has 14 amino acids. Trimming left V 6 bases short and J 4 bases short, with 15 bases between. Germline V gives CDR1 LNHNV, CDR2 YYDKDF (reference sequence).

The chain joins TRBV29-1 to TRBJ1-2; the match to TRBD1 covers 12 bases. Germline CDR1 and CDR2: SQVTM and ANQGSEA. The V segment lost 3 bases and the J segment 3 bases; nucleotides outside the gene matches: 5. CDR3 length: 15 residues. The CDR3, as DNA: TGCAGCGTTGATTTGGGACAGGGGGCGTACTATGGCTACACCTTC. Translation gives CSVDLGQGAYYGYTF.

This chain links TRBV29-1 with TRBJ1-2, with a tentative D call TRBD1 (6 bases). The CDR3 is 14 residues long. Trimming pared 5 bases from V and 6 bases from J, leaving 19 bases between. The germline V gene encodes CDR1 SQVTM and CDR2 ANQGSEA. The CDR3 bases are TGCAGCGTTTCCTCGGGGGGCAGCGCGGATGGCTACACCTTC. Translated: CSVSSGGSADGYTF.

The chain is built from TRBV19 and TRBJ1-5; TRBD1 matches at 7 bases. Unmatched junction bases numbered 11, after V lost 10 bases and J lost 5 bases. Germline CDR1 and CDR2: LNHDA and SQIVND (reference sequence). The CDR3 runs to 14 residues. CDR3 amino acids: CATGPFRGDQPQHF. CDR3 nucleotides: TGTGCCACGGGACCCTTCAGGGGGGATCAGCCCCAGCATTTT.

This clone came up a few times. Other DNA sequences in the same sample also yield this CDR3. The CDR3 is CASSVLGQETQYF. CDR3 DNA sequence: TGTGCCAGCAGCGTTCTAGGACAAGAGACCCAGTACTTC. The chain recombines TRBV9 with TRBJ2-5; D unresolved. CDR1 and CDR2 (germline): SGDLS, YYNGEE. The length of the CDR3 is 13 residues. Trimming shortened V by 2 bases and J by 2 bases, and 7 bases separated the two germline ends.

CDR3 protein: CSVSLAGGQSAQYF. The CDR3 nucleotides are TGCAGCGTTTCGTTAGCGGGGGGGCAAAGTGCGCAGTATTTT. This chain connects TRBV29-1 to TRBJ2-3; 11 bases fit TRBD2. Germline values: CDR1 SQVTM, CDR2 ANQGSEA. The CDR3 runs to 14 residues. V lost 5 bases, J lost 10 bases, and 11 bases stayed unmatched.

The rearrangement uses TRBV6-6 and TRBJ2-6; D tentatively reads TRBD1 or TRBD2 (5 bases each). V was trimmed by 6 bases and J by 1 base, leaving 13 bases between them. This CDR3 contains 16 residues. CDR1 and CDR2 from the germline V gene are MNHNY and SVGAGI (reference sequence). CDR3 protein: CASSRGRLSGANVLTF. The CDR3 DNA reads as TGTGCCAGCAGCCGGGGACGCCTATCTGGGGCCAACGTCCTGACTTTC.

The chain links TRBV4-3 to TRBJ2-6, with D possibly being TRBD2 (6 bases). Trimming removed 2 bases from V and 0 bases from J, with 8 bases in between. The CDR3 extends over 16 amino acids. Per the germline V gene, CDR1 is LGHNA and CDR2 is YSLEER. This CDR3 is CASSQLGGSGANVLTF. The CDR3 bases are TGCGCCAGCAGCCAATTGGGGGGCTCTGGGGCCAACGTCCTGACTTTC.

V and J are TRBV28 and TRBJ2-7; a weak D match, TRBD2 (6 bases). This CDR3 region has 12 residues. V was shortened by 2 bases and J by 4 bases, with 6 bases between the two germline ends. The germline V gene encodes CDR1 MDHEN and CDR2 SYDVKM. The CDR3 region has the DNA TGTGCCAGCAGTTTAGCGGGGTACGAGCAGTACTTC. Protein product: CASSLAGYEQYF.

The table lists this clone with a few counts. The genes are TRBV6-6 and TRBJ2-5; TRBD1 matches 7 bases. There are 12 residues in the CDR3. J lost 6 bases, V lost 11 bases, and 9 bases had no gene match. Germline CDR1 reads MNHNY; CDR2 reads SVGAGI (reference sequence). In nucleotides, the CDR3 is TGTGCCGTAAGAGGGGGCAGAAAGACCCAGTACTTC. Translation: CAVRGGRKTQYF.

The rearrangement links TRBV30 to TRBJ2-2; either TRBD1 or TRBD2 may supply D (5 bases each). The CDR3 runs to 14 residues. V lost 3 bases and J 0 bases, leaving 8 bases between the germline ends. CDR1 and CDR2 (germline): GTSNPN, SVGIG (reference sequence). The CDR3 DNA follows: TGTGCCTGGAGGGGGGTTTCGAACACCGGGGAGCTGTTTTTT. Protein: CAWRGVSNTGELFF.

This clone was observed a single time. The chain is built from TRBV7-2 and TRBJ1-6; D is perhaps TRBD1 (6 bases). V was trimmed by 4 bases and J by 9 bases, leaving 13 bases between them. Germline V lookup: CDR1 SGHTA, CDR2 FQGNSA. The CDR3 covers 14 residues. CDR3 in DNA: TGTGCCAGCAGCTCCGCAGGGGAGACTTCACCCCTCCACTTT. This codes for CASSSAGETSPLHF.

This chain connects TRBV7-6 to TRBJ1-5; 10 bases fit TRBD1. CDR1 and CDR2 from the germline V gene are SGHVS and FNYEAQ. V shed 3 bases and J 0 bases; nucleotides not matched to a gene: 2. This CDR3 is 16 amino acids long. The CDR3 DNA is TGTGCCAGCAGCTTGGGACAGGGGAATAGCAATCAGCCCCAGCATTTT. Translated, it gives CASSLGQGNSNQPQHF. Full variable domain (missing parts from reference TRBV7-6 and TRBJ1-5): GAGVSQSPRYKVTKRGQDVALRCDPISGHVSLYWYRQALGQGPEFLTYFNYEAQQDKSGLPNDRFSAERPEGSISTLTIQRTEQRDSAMYRCASSLGQGNSNQPQHFGDGTRLSIL.

The chain combines TRBV7-2 with TRBJ1-5; D call uncertain. The germline gives CDR1 SGHTA, CDR2 FQGNSA. The CDR3 has 13 residues. V lost 1 base, J lost 7 bases, and 8 bases lay in between. The CDR3 is CASSLERRQPQHF. CDR3 coding DNA: TGTGCCAGCAGCTTAGAGCGGAGGCAGCCCCAGCATTTT.